A selection of T cell receptor beta chains follows, all from one sample in a study of early T cells in non-severe SARS-CoV-2 infection. In TCRdb, the 5' RACE reads were re-called with MiXCR into one record per CDR3 protein. The data contain some 70,000 distinct CDR3 sequences, around 4.9% of them singletons. The specimen sequenced was whole blood. The origin of the receptors is an adult who was a healthcare worker with PCR-confirmed SARS-CoV-2 infection or an uninfected control (not recorded which). CDR3s include the opening cysteine and the closing phenylalanine or tryptophan. Fields, in order: V gene, clone size, D gene, J gene, CDR3 DNA, CDR3 protein. D genes are given only for firm matches. The size of a clone is reported for some rows only, either as once, few or many, or as a class for expanded clones.

TRBV10-3,many,NA,TRBJ2-3,TGTGCCATCAGCCCCGGGACGGACGGAGATACGCAGTATTTT,CAISPGTDGDTQYF
TRBV7-9,many,TRBD1,TRBJ1-1,TGTGCCAGCAGCTTATTTAGCTCAGGGGGCACTGAAGCTTTCTTT,CASSLFSSGGTEAFF
TRBV19,few,TRBD2,TRBJ2-2,TGTGCCAGTACCCATATAGGGACTAGCGGGAGAGCTCTGGAGCTGTTTTTT,CASTHIGTSGRALELFF
TRBV7-2,few,NA,TRBJ2-3,TGTGCCAGCAGCCTTCAGTCGGGGGGCAGGACAGATACGCAGTATTTT,CASSLQSGGRTDTQYF
TRBV18,few,NA,TRBJ2-2,TGTGCCAGCTCACCGCTCCGGGACGGTACCTCGAACACCGGGGAGCTGTTTTTT,CASSPLRDGTSNTGELFF
TRBV12-5,few,TRBD1,TRBJ2-2,TGTGCTAGTGGCAGGGACAGGGACGCAACCGGGGAGCTGTTTTTT,CASGRDRDATGELFF
TRBV4-2,many,TRBD2,TRBJ2-4,TGTGCCAGCAGCCAAGATGGGACTAGCGGGGGACAGCTAGCCAAAAACATTCAGTACTTC,CASSQDGTSGGQLAKNIQYF
TRBV5-8,many,NA,TRBJ1-1,TGTGCCAGCAGCTTAAGTCAGATCATGAACACTGAAGCTTTCTTT,CASSLSQIMNTEAFF
TRBV12-3/TRBV12-4,NA,NA,TRBJ2-4,TGTGCCAGCAGTTTAGAAATGGGACTAGCCAAAAACATTCAGTACTTC,CASSLEMGLAKNIQYF
TRBV27,many,NA,TRBJ2-1,TGTGCCAGCAGTTTGCTAGTCGGCAATGAGCAGTTCTTC,CASSLLVGNEQFF
TRBV24-1,many,NA,TRBJ1-5,TGTGCCACCAGTGATAGAGGAGATCAGCCCCAGCATTTT,CATSDRGDQPQHF
TRBV20-1,NA,TRBD1,TRBJ2-1,TGCAGTGCCGAGGCGGGACAGGGGGCCAATGAGCAGTTCTTC,CSAEAGQGANEQFF
TRBV6-6,many,NA,TRBJ2-7,TGTGCCAGCAGTTACGGCGAGGCGAAGGAGCAGTACTTC,CASSYGEAKEQYF
TRBV7-8,many,NA,TRBJ2-1,TGTGCCAGCAGCTTAGGTATCGGGAAGAACAATGAGCAGTTCTTC,CASSLGIGKNNEQFF
TRBV15,NA,NA,TRBJ2-1,TGTGCCACCAGCAGAGGGGCAGCGAGCTCCTACAATGAGCAGTTCTTC,CATSRGAASSYNEQFF
TRBV19,many,NA,TRBJ2-1,TGTGCCAGTAGCAAACTTCGGGGTGAGCAGTTCTTC,CASSKLRGEQFF
TRBV4-3,many,NA,TRBJ2-1,TGCGCCAGCAGCCAAGATTCGGGTGCTAATGAGCAGTTCTTC,CASSQDSGANEQFF
TRBV30,many,TRBD2,TRBJ2-7,TGTGCCTGGATCCCGCTAGCGGGAGGCCCCTACGAGCAGTACTTC,CAWIPLAGGPYEQYF
TRBV2,NA,NA,TRBJ1-2,TGTGCCAGCAGGTTTGCTAACTATGGCTACACCTTC,CASRFANYGYTF
TRBV27,many,NA,TRBJ2-7,TGTGCCAGCAGACTAGGGCAGGCAAGCTCCTACGAGCAGTACTTC,CASRLGQASSYEQYF
TRBV19,few,TRBD1,TRBJ2-3,TGTGCCAGTACGGGACAGCCTAGCACAGATACGCAGTATTTT,CASTGQPSTDTQYF
TRBV10-2,many,NA,TRBJ1-2,TGCGCCAGCAGTCTTAGTACTCGGGCTCCGAACTATGGCTACACCTTC,CASSLSTRAPNYGYTF
TRBV6-5,many,NA,TRBJ2-7,TGTGCCAGCATGCGCGGGCGTGAGCAGTACTTC,CASMRGREQYF